This T cell receptor beta chain was obtained from a study of blood T cells in healthy people across ages. The CDR3 loop spans 16 amino acids. V gave up 6 bases and J gave up 2 bases, with 17 bases separating them. Per the germline V gene, CDR1 is MNHEY and CDR2 is SMNVEV (reference sequence). Primed by a sample-barcoded 5' primer and a J-beta primer mix, a second PCR proceeded for 7 to 11 cycles. A tag from a template-switch adaptor with 12 random nucleotides marked each cDNA molecule. TCRdb re-called the 5' RACE reads with MiXCR, one entry per CDR3 protein. The sample carries around 800,000 distinct CDR3 sequences, approximately 44% recorded once. Study conclusions and caveats: TCR beta diversity, measured per million T cells, fell in a roughly linear way with age.

This clonotype has a handful of counts. The antigen is undetermined. Isolation per sample recovered at least 6 million PBMCs. The chain has TRBV27 and TRBJ2-1; D remains unclear. The sequenced sample consisted of blood. The sequence was obtained from a man in his fifties or sixties in good health. The CDR3 sequence: CASSITRSLAYNEQFF. As DNA, the CDR3 is TGTGCCAGCAGCATAACCCGGTCCTTGGCCTACAATGAGCAGTTCTTC.